This TCR beta chain derives from a study of blood T cell repertoires in COVID-19. Libraries were prepared by immunoSEQ multiplex PCR; TCRdb keeps only in-frame clonotypes and omits some of them. In the table there are approximately 25,000 clones, 90% of which are singletons. V lost 1 base and J lost 8, with 9 bases in between. CDR1 is LGHDT and CDR2 is YNNKEL in the germline V gene (reference sequence). This CDR3 spans 12 amino acids. The sample taken for sequencing was peripheral blood. The source of this sequence is a woman in her fifties or sixties with active COVID-19. This chain joins TRBV3-1 (or the pseudogene TRBV3-2) and TRBJ2-7; D is perhaps TRBD1 (5 bases). CDR3 nucleotides: TGTGCCAGCAGCCAAGGGAACAGGAAGCAGTACTTC. Translation: CASSQGNRKQYF.